The following is a T cell receptor (beta chain) sequence with its context. No antigen is known for it. Genomic DNA templated the TCR beta VDJ and CDR3 profiling. One entry per CDR3 protein results from TCRdb running MiXCR on the reads. The data show roughly 63,000 distinct CDR3 sequences, 54% seen once. Germline CDR1 LNHNV, CDR2 YYDKDF (reference sequence). Trimming at V came to 0 bases and at J to 13 bases, leaving 7 bases not matched to a gene. The CDR3 has 14 residues. The source of the sample is a study of CD8+CD57+ T cells in acquired aplastic anemia. Study-level background: Sorting CD4+ and CD8+ cells gave DNA averaging 3.2 ug. An average of about 11 million reads for CD4+ cells was obtained from healthy donors. Whole-study findings and limits: Patients and controls shared twenty-nine CD8+ CDR3 sequences, highly expressed in patients.

The sequence was obtained from a human donor in good health, serving as a control. Input material: sorted CD4+, CD8+, or CD8+CD57+ T cells (not recorded which) from PBMCs. The gene calls are TRBV15 and TRBJ2-5; 11 bases map to TRBD1. Here the CDR3 reads CATSRDQDRGQRYF. In DNA, the CDR3 is TGTGCCACCAGCAGAGATCAGGACAGGGGGCAACGGTACTTC.